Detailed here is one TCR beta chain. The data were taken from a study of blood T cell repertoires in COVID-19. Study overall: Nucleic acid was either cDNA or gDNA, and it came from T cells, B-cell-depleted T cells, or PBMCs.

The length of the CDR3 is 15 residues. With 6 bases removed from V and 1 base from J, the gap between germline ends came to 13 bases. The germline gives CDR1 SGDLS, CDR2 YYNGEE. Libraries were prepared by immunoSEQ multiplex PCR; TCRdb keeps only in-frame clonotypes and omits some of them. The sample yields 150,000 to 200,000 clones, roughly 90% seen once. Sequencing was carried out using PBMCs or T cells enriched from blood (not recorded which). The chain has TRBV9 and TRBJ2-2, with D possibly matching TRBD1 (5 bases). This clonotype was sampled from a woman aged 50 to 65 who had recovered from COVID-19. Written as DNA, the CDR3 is TGTGCCAGCACTCATCAAACAGGGAACACCGGGGAGCTGTTTTTT. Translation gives CASTHQTGNTGELFF. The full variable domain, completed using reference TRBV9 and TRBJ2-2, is DSGVTQTPKHLITATGQRVTLRCSPRSGDLSVYWYQQSLDQGLQFLIQYYNGEERAKGNILERFSAQQFPDLHSELNLSSLELGDSALYFCASTHQTGNTGELFFGEGSRLTVL.